The clone carrying this T cell receptor (beta chain) was observed once. The entry originates in a study of OX40 agonist ivuxolimab in advanced cancers. The V and J ends lost 5 bases and 0 bases, in that order; junction bases with no gene match: 2. Germline V gene data show CDR1 as MNHEY and CDR2 as SMNVEV (reference sequence). The CDR3 covers 14 residues. This table comes from immunoSEQ multiplex PCR, and its TCRdb copy is limited to in-frame clones, with some not included. The sample has 100,000 to 150,000 clones; less than 95% are singletons. The input for sequencing was CD4+ or CD8+ T cells sorted from blood, taken in a trial of the OX40 agonist ivuxolimab. The receptor comes from an adult with an advanced solid tumor such as melanoma, head and neck, liver or kidney cancer. This sequence joins TRBV27 and TRBJ1-2, with 8 bases fitting TRBD1. CDR3 nucleotide sequence: TGTGCCAGCAGTGGGACAGGAGCTAACTATGGCTACACCTTC. It codes for CASSGTGANYGYTF.